The 11 T cell receptor beta chains listed next were all sequenced from one sample in a study of shared clonotypes between healthy human individuals. Some clones are missing from TCRdb's copy, which holds only in-frame ones; the method was immunoSEQ multiplex PCR. This sample carries some 2.1 million clones, 95% of them seen once, and the ten largest clones take 0.1% to 0.15%. The sequenced material came from naive CD4+ T cells sorted from blood. Subset noted: CD45RA+ positively selected. The source of these receptors is a man between 18 and 35 years old in good health.

The chain employs TRBV9 and TRBJ2-3; D possibly corresponds to TRBD2 (6 bases). The germline gives CDR1 SGDLS, CDR2 YYNGEE. The CDR3 totals 16 residues. The V and J ends lost 0 bases and 0 bases respectively, with 11 bases between them. The DNA of the CDR3 is TGTGCCAGCAGCGTAGCGTCGGGACTCAGCACAGATACGCAGTATTTT. Translating it yields CASSVASGLSTDTQYF.

The chain is built from TRBV28 and TRBJ1-1, with a tentative D call TRBD1 (6 bases). The CDR3 spans 16 residues. V was shortened by 3 bases and J by 10 bases, with 24 bases between the two germline ends. The germline V gene has CDR1 MDHEN and CDR2 SYDVKM. The CDR3 sequence: CASSLGGTQGEVAAFF. In DNA form, the CDR3 reads TGTGCCAGCAGTTTGGGGGGGACACAGGGTGAGGTGGCAGCTTTCTTT. The variable domain in full, completed from reference TRBV28 and TRBJ1-1, reads DVKVTQSSRYLVKRTGEKVFLECVQDMDHENMFWYRQDPGLGLRLIYFSYDVKMKEKGDIPEGYSVSREKKERFSLILESASTNQTSMYLCASSLGGTQGEVAAFFGQGTRLTVV.

The rearrangement links TRBV6-5 to TRBJ1-1; D is perhaps TRBD1 (5 bases). The ends were cut back, 5 bases at V and 1 base at J, with 14 bases in the middle. CDR1 is MNHEY and CDR2 is SVGAGI in the germline V gene. CDR3 length: 15 amino acids. CDR3 amino acids: CASSPPSGGNTEAFF. As DNA, the CDR3 is TGTGCCAGCAGTCCCCCCTCGGGGGGGAACACTGAAGCTTTCTTT.

CDR3 nucleotides: TGTGCCTGGAGTCGCGGTAAGACAGGGGCGATGAACACTGAAGCTTTCTTT. It is translated as CAWSRGKTGAMNTEAFF. The V and J genes are TRBV30 and TRBJ1-1; 8 bases are a match to TRBD1. The ends lost 2 bases at V and 0 bases at J; junction bases unmatched: 11. Germline-derived CDR1 and CDR2 are GTSNPN and SVGIG (reference sequence). The CDR3 runs to 17 residues.

This chain connects TRBV27 to TRBJ2-4; no definite D call. Germline V CDR1 and CDR2: MNHEY, SMNVEV (reference sequence). The CDR3 is made up of 10 amino acids. V lost 6 bases and J 12 bases, leaving 9 bases between the germline ends. The CDR3, as DNA: TGTGCCAGCAGCCGACCGAGTCAGTACTTC. This gives the protein CASSRPSQYF.

The CDR3 DNA reads as TGTGCCAGCAGCTTAAGCACCGGCAGGGTGTTCCACGAGCAGTACTTC. The encoded protein is CASSLSTGRVFHEQYF. The chain recombines TRBV7-6 with TRBJ2-7; D perhaps matches TRBD1 (5 bases). Germline V CDR1 and CDR2: SGHVS, FNYEAQ. V was shortened by 2 bases and J by 5 bases, with 19 bases between the two germline ends. This CDR3 has 16 residues.

This sequence joins TRBV10-3 and TRBJ1-6; the match to TRBD1 covers 7 bases. Germline-derived CDR1 and CDR2 are ENHRY and SYGVKD. The CDR3 loop spans 15 amino acids. With V trimmed by 2 bases and J by 5 bases, 3 bases remained unmatched. The CDR3 protein is CAISERGLDNSPLHF. The CDR3 DNA is TGTGCCATCAGTGAGAGGGGGCTGGATAATTCACCCCTCCACTTT.

Details on this clone: Other DNA sequences of this sample code for an identical CDR3. The chain joins TRBV20-1 to TRBJ2-7, with D hard to call. The CDR3 totals 11 residues. Trimming pared 2 bases from V and 3 bases from J, leaving 5 bases between. CDR1 and CDR2 from the germline V gene are DFQATT and SNEGSKA (reference sequence). In nucleotides, the CDR3 is TGCAGTGCTAGAAGAGGCTACGAGCAGTACTTC. This sequence encodes CSARRGYEQYF.

The rearrangement joins TRBV7-2 to TRBJ2-7; D not resolved. Germline-derived CDR1 and CDR2 are SGHTA and FQGNSA. The length of the CDR3 is 16 residues. With 3 bases removed from V and 6 bases from J, the gap between germline ends came to 21 bases. CDR3 DNA sequence: TGTGCCAGCAGCTTTTCATCTCTCGCGACCTTCGGCGAGCAGTACTTC. Its protein product is CASSFSSLATFGEQYF.

In DNA, the CDR3 is TGTGCCAGCAGCATCCCGGGAGGCATGCCCGAGCAGTACTTC. Its protein product is CASSIPGGMPEQYF. The V and J genes are TRBV7-2 and TRBJ2-7, with 7 bases fitting TRBD2. The CDR3 is 14 residues long. Per the germline V gene, CDR1 is SGHTA and CDR2 is FQGNSA. Germline trimming cut 5 bases from V and 6 bases from J; bases unmatched to any gene: 10.

The chain couples TRBV18 to TRBJ1-3; 7 positions match TRBD1. V lost 5 bases to trimming and J lost 0 bases; unmatched junction nucleotides: 10. This CDR3 is built from 17 residues. The germline V gene encodes CDR1 KGHSH and CDR2 LQKENI. The DNA of the CDR3 is TGTGCCAGCTCATCACTTCCGGGACAGTCCTCTGGAAACACCATATATTTT. Its protein is CASSSLPGQSSGNTIYF.